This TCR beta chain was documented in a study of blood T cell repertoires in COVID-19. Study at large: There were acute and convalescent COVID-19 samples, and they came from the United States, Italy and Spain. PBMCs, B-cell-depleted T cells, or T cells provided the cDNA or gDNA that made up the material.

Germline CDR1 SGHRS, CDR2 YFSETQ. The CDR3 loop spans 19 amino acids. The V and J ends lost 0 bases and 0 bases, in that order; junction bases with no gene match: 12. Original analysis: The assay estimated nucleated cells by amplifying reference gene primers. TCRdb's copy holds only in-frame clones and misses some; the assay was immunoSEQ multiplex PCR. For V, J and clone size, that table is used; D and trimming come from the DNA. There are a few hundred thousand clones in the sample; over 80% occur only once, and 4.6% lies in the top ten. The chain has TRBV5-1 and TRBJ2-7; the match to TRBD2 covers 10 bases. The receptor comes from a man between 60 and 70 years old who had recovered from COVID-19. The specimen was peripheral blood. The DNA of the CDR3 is TGCGCCAGCAGCTTGGAGCGAGCGGGAGGGCCAGGAAACTCCTACGAGCAGTACTTC. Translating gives CASSLERAGGPGNSYEQYF.